This T cell receptor beta chain was profiled in a study of radiation and T cells in renal cell carcinoma. Study findings and constraints: Top tumor clonotypes rose in blood 2 weeks post-radiation, then contracted.

The time point was: blood 4 weeks post-SBRT, at nephrectomy. Treatment indicated: 15 Gy SBRT to primary tumor, nephrectomy 4 weeks later. Per the germline V gene, CDR1 is SGHVS and CDR2 is FQNEAQ. Trimming removed 0 bases from V and 1 base from J, with 10 bases in between. CDR3 size: 16 residues. With respect to this clone: Its target is not known.

The table came from immunoSEQ multiplex PCR; TCRdb's copy has only in-frame clones and leaves some out. Of 150,000 to 200,000 clones in the sample, roughly nine tenths are singletons; the top ten hold 10% to 12%. The V and J genes are TRBV7-8 and TRBJ1-5; D is uncertain. The sample consisted of blood, taken from a patient whose treatment included radiotherapy and nephrectomy. This TCR was recovered from a woman between 45 and 60 years old with renal cell carcinoma. In DNA form, the CDR3 reads TGTGCCAGCAGCTTAGCGCGTTTGCGGAGCAATCAGCCCCAGCATTTT. Protein: CASSLARLRSNQPQHF.